This TCR beta chain was obtained from a study of Graves' ophthalmopathy and Graves' hyperthyroidism. Broader study findings: The model forecast ophthalmopathy progression, reaching around 70% sensitivity and approximately 79% specificity.

Trimming shortened V by 7 bases and J by 1 base, and 9 bases separated the two germline ends. The CDR3 covers 12 residues. Germline loops: CDR1 DFQATT, CDR2 SNEGSKA (reference sequence). RNA transcripts were the template, and TCR beta CDR3 regions were amplified from them. The library came from an HTBI-primed first-round RT-PCR and a second-round multiplex PCR. TCRdb re-derived calls from the multiplex PCR reads in MiXCR, one entry per CDR3 protein. The sample carries over a million distinct CDR3 sequences, 35% to 40% recorded once. The sample holds a few counts of this clonotype. Its specificity is not known.

This receptor was taken from an adult man with Graves' hyperthyroidism. The chain has TRBV20-1 and TRBJ2-3; maybe TRBD2 (6 bases). Sequenced sample: peripheral blood or thyroid tissue (not recorded which). Written as DNA, the CDR3 is TGCAGTGGGGCGGGGCGCACAGATACGCAGTATTTT. Its protein product is CSGAGRTDTQYF.